Shown below are 27 T cell receptor beta chains from a single sample sequenced in a study of CD8 T cells in Susac syndrome. RNA, at about 0.45 to 1 ug, was reverse transcribed with random hexamers. TCRdb processed the immunoSEQ multiplex PCR reads anew with MiXCR; each CDR3 protein has one entry. The table lists roughly 150,000 distinct CDR3 sequences, around 95% of them singletons. Specimen: CD4+ T cells from PBMCs. The receptor source for this set is a human donor with Susac syndrome.

The chain is built from TRBV15 and TRBJ2-1; 9 nucleotides agree with TRBD2. With 1 base clipped from V and 7 bases from J, the junction kept 5 bases outside the gene matches. CDR3 length: 15 amino acids. Germline-derived CDR1 and CDR2 are LNHNV and YYDKDF (reference sequence). In DNA, the CDR3 is TGTGCCACCAGCAGAGTTGGGCTAGCGGGGAATGAGCAGTTCTTC. It specifies CATSRVGLAGNEQFF.

The chain couples TRBV7-2 to TRBJ2-1; 9 nucleotides align to TRBD2. Losses at the gene ends were 5 bases for V and 5 bases for J; bases not matched to a gene: 7. CDR1 and CDR2 from the germline V gene are SGHTA and FQGNSA. The CDR3 extends over 15 amino acids. This CDR3 is CASSPTTSGHNEQFF. In DNA form, the CDR3 reads TGTGCCAGCAGCCCAACGACTAGCGGACACAATGAGCAGTTCTTC.

The chain recombines TRBV9 with TRBJ1-6; 8 bases align to TRBD1. The V gene end was trimmed by 3 bases and the J gene end by 6 bases; junction bases not matched to a gene: 8. Per the germline V gene, CDR1 is SGDLS and CDR2 is YYNGEE. This CDR3 has 16 residues. The DNA for the CDR3 is TGTGCCAGCAGCGCTCTCGGACAGGGTGGTAATTCACCCCTCCACTTT. Its translation: CASSALGQGGNSPLHF.

V is TRBV5-1 and J is TRBJ2-3; D might be TRBD1 or TRBD2, each matching 5 bases. CDR1 and CDR2 (germline): SGHRS, YFSETQ. The ends were cut back, 2 bases at V and 4 bases at J, with 8 bases in the middle. The CDR3 length is 13 residues. The CDR3, as DNA: TGCGCCAGCAGCTTATCGGGGCCAGATACGCAGTATTTT. Translated, it gives CASSLSGPDTQYF. The whole variable domain, remainder taken from reference TRBV5-1 and TRBJ2-3, is KAGVTQTPRYLIKTRGQQVTLSCSPISGHRSVSWYQQTPGQGLQFLFEYFSETQRNKGNFPGRFSGRQFSNSRSEMNVSTLELGDSALYLCASSLSGPDTQYFGPGTRLTVL.

This chain connects TRBV25-1 to TRBJ1-5; 9 bases are shared with TRBD1. Germline CDR1 and CDR2: MGHDK and SYGVNS. V lost 2 bases and J lost 4; bases outside the gene matches: 3. This CDR3 comprises 15 residues. The CDR3 region is CASSEGTGLNQPQHF. CDR3 nucleotide sequence: TGTGCCAGCAGTGAAGGGACAGGGCTAAATCAGCCCCAGCATTTT.

J is TRBJ2-3 and V is TRBV20-1, with 9 bases aligning to TRBD2. This CDR3 is built from 13 residues. The V gene end was trimmed by 3 bases and the J gene end by 4 bases; junction bases not matched to a gene: 2. CDR1 is DFQATT and CDR2 is SNEGSKA in the germline V gene (reference sequence). The CDR3 region is CSARLAGPDTQYF. CDR3 DNA: TGCAGTGCTAGGCTAGCGGGGCCAGATACGCAGTATTTT.

The chain employs TRBV7-2 and TRBJ2-6, with 8 bases fitting TRBD1. This CDR3 comprises 16 residues. Germline V gene sequence: CDR1 SGHTA, CDR2 FQGNSA. V gave up 4 bases and J gave up 2 bases; unmatched junction bases: 4. The CDR3 nucleotides are TGTGCCAGCAGCTCAGGGGGCCTGGCTGGGGCCAACGTCCTGACTTTC. This gives the protein CASSSGGLAGANVLTF.

The rearrangement joins TRBV3-1 to TRBJ1-1; unclear D gene. Trimming removed 1 base from V and 7 bases from J, with 7 bases in between. The CDR3 totals 12 residues. Germline assignment: CDR1 LGHDT and CDR2 YNNKEL (reference sequence). The CDR3 loop is CASSQVQYEAFF. The CDR3 nucleotides read TGTGCCAGCAGCCAAGTCCAGTATGAAGCTTTCTTT.

The gene calls are TRBV6-4 and TRBJ1-1, with D unresolved. The CDR3 length is 15 residues. Looked up from germline, CDR1 is MRHNA and CDR2 is SNTAGT. The V gene lost 5 bases and the J gene lost 1 base, with 14 bases spanning the gap. The CDR3: CASSSEGNPNTEAFF. Here the CDR3 DNA reads TGTGCCAGCAGTTCAGAAGGGAACCCGAACACTGAAGCTTTCTTT.

V usage is TRBV5-1 and J usage is TRBJ1-1; D unclear. Germline CDR1 reads SGHRS; CDR2 reads YFSETQ. The length of the CDR3 is 13 residues. Trimming cost V 0 bases and J 5 bases, with 8 bases left between them. The CDR3 protein is CASSLDDSTEAFF. The CDR3 coding sequence is TGCGCCAGCAGCTTGGACGACTCAACTGAAGCTTTCTTT.

The chain is built from TRBV4-2 and TRBJ2-7, with TRBD2 as a possible D gene (5 bases). This CDR3 spans 16 amino acids. Per the germline V gene, CDR1 is LGHNA and CDR2 is YNFKEQ. V was shortened by 2 bases and J by 0 bases, with 14 bases between the two germline ends. The CDR3 spells CASSQRWGANSYEQYF. In DNA, the CDR3 is TGTGCCAGCAGCCAACGGTGGGGAGCTAACTCCTACGAGCAGTACTTC.

The J gene is TRBJ2-6, the V gene TRBV18; no clear D gene. The germline CDR1 and CDR2 sequences are KGHSH and LQKENI. The V end lost 3 bases, the J end lost 0 bases, and 3 bases lay between the germline ends. This CDR3 is 14 amino acids long. The DNA of the CDR3 is TGTGCCAGCTCACCTTTCTCTGGGGCCAACGTCCTGACTTTC. This sequence encodes CASSPFSGANVLTF.

V and J are TRBV10-3 and TRBJ2-5; 9 bases agree with TRBD2. There are 16 residues in the CDR3. V was pared by 7 bases and J by 3 bases, with 12 bases of the junction left unmatched. In germline, CDR1 is ENHRY, CDR2 SYGVKD. CDR3 DNA: TGTGCCATCACCGCCCTCCACAGACTAGCGGAAGAGACCCAGTACTTC. Translation: CAITALHRLAEETQYF.

The rearrangement joins TRBV9 to TRBJ2-3; D unclear. This CDR3 contains 14 residues. V lost 2 bases, J lost 6 bases, and 13 bases lay in between. The V gene's germline CDR1 is SGDLS and CDR2 YYNGEE. The CDR3 spells CASSVTPSIDTQYF. The CDR3 DNA sequence: TGTGCCAGCAGCGTTACGCCGAGCATTGATACGCAGTATTTT.

V gene TRBV7-9 combines with J gene TRBJ1-2; TRBD1 is a possible D gene (5 bases). CDR1 and CDR2 (germline): SEHNR, FQNEAQ (reference sequence). This CDR3 has 11 amino acids. V lost 10 bases to trimming and J lost 6 bases, with 12 bases between them. The CDR3 region has the DNA TGTGCCACCCAGGACACTGATGGCTACACCTTC. As protein: CATQDTDGYTF.

The rearrangement links TRBV20-1 to TRBJ2-1; 13 positions agree with TRBD2. Looked up from germline, CDR1 is DFQATT and CDR2 is SNEGSKA (reference sequence). Trimming at V came to 0 bases and at J to 0 bases, leaving 8 bases not matched to a gene. The CDR3 has 19 residues. The CDR3 DNA follows: TGCAGTGCTAGAGACAGACTAGCGGGGGGTTACCGCTCCTACAATGAGCAGTTCTTC. It encodes CSARDRLAGGYRSYNEQFF.

The V call is TRBV20-1, the J call TRBJ2-3; 8 bases match TRBD2. Trimming took 6 bases from V and 3 from J; bases not matched to a gene: 14. Germline lookup yields CDR1 DFQATT and CDR2 SNEGSKA (reference sequence). This CDR3 spans 16 amino acids. Here the CDR3 DNA reads TGCAGTGCCGGAGGAAGACGAGCGGGGGAGACAGATACGCAGTATTTT. As protein: CSAGGRRAGETDTQYF.

V is TRBV24-1 and J is TRBJ2-3; weak D call: TRBD1 (5 bases). From germline, CDR1 is KGHDR and CDR2 SFDVKD. V gave up 5 bases and J gave up 2 bases, with 10 bases separating them. The CDR3 extends over 14 amino acids. The CDR3 DNA reads as TGTGCCACCAGTGGTGCAGGGCCCACAGATACGCAGTATTTT. Its protein product is CATSGAGPTDTQYF.

CDR3 region: CASRAGSNTGELFF. CDR3 bases: TGTGCCAGCAGGGCGGGTTCGAACACCGGGGAGCTGTTTTTT. The V call is TRBV7-7, the J call TRBJ2-2; tentative D call: TRBD2 (5 bases). Germline V gives CDR1 SSHAT, CDR2 FNYEAQ (reference sequence). The germline V and J ends were trimmed by 6 bases and 0 bases, with 8 bases remaining between them. The CDR3 loop spans 14 amino acids.

This clonotype was seen a single time. The J gene is TRBJ1-2, the V gene TRBV7-2; D is ambiguous. Germline loops: CDR1 SGHTA, CDR2 FQGNSA. Deletions cut 5 bases from V and 5 bases from J, with 21 bases between. The length of the CDR3 is 16 residues. CDR3 DNA: TGTGCCAGCAGCCTTCAGGCGGCGGGATTTCAATATGGCTACACCTTC. Its protein is CASSLQAAGFQYGYTF.

The V call is TRBV9, the J call TRBJ2-7; 10 bases match TRBD1. CDR1 and CDR2 (germline): SGDLS, YYNGEE. The V segment lost 0 bases and the J segment 0 bases; nucleotides outside the gene matches: 0. The CDR3 is 15 amino acids. The CDR3 coding sequence is TGTGCCAGCAGCGTAGGACAGGGGGCCTCCTACGAGCAGTACTTC. Translated: CASSVGQGASYEQYF.

V usage is TRBV7-8 and J usage is TRBJ1-2; D gene unclear. CDR1 is SGHVS, CDR2 FQNEAQ, per germline. CDR3 size: 15 residues. The ends were cut back, 2 bases at V and 4 bases at J, with 14 bases in the middle. The CDR3 protein is CASSLRSSTLYGYTF. The CDR3 DNA follows: TGTGCCAGCAGCTTACGATCGTCCACCCTCTATGGCTACACCTTC.

The CDR3 is CASSPDKPAKNIQYF. In nucleotides, the CDR3 is TGTGCCAGCAGTCCGGACAAGCCTGCCAAAAACATTCAGTACTTC. The rearrangement joins TRBV6-5 to TRBJ2-4, with a tentative D call TRBD1 (5 bases). V lost 5 bases and J 1 base, leaving 12 bases between the germline ends. CDR1 is MNHEY, CDR2 SVGAGI, per germline. This CDR3 contains 15 residues.

The genes are TRBV13 and TRBJ2-6; possible D gene TRBD2, 5 bases. Trimming took off 8 bases at V and 0 bases at J, with 8 bases between the two ends. The V gene's germline CDR1 is PRHDT and CDR2 FYEKMQ (reference sequence). The CDR3 runs to 14 residues. The CDR3 reads CASLASSGANVLTF. CDR3 sequence (DNA): TGTGCCAGCCTAGCAAGCTCTGGGGCCAACGTCCTGACTTTC.

V and J are TRBV20-1 and TRBJ2-1; TRBD1 agrees at 9 bases. The CDR3 extends over 15 amino acids. Germline V gene data show CDR1 as DFQATT and CDR2 as SNEGSKA (reference sequence). The V segment lost 6 bases and the J segment 3 bases; nucleotides outside the gene matches: 9. The CDR3 nucleotides are TGCAGTGCCGAGTCGGGACAGGGACGCTACAATGAGCAGTTCTTC. Protein sequence: CSAESGQGRYNEQFF.

The chain couples TRBV29-1 to TRBJ2-5; D is undetermined. V was shortened by 1 base and J by 5 bases, with 14 bases between the two germline ends. The CDR3 sequence is 14 residues long. Germline V lookup: CDR1 SQVTM, CDR2 ANQGSEA. This CDR3 reads CSVEVSTSEETQYF. CDR3 DNA: TGCAGCGTTGAAGTGTCTACCTCGGAGGAGACCCAGTACTTC.

V usage is TRBV11-3 and J usage is TRBJ2-7, with 9 bases matching TRBD2. Germline lookup yields CDR1 SGHNT and CDR2 YENEEA. The length of the CDR3 is 13 residues. V was pared by 3 bases and J by 6 bases, with 3 bases of the junction left unmatched. In DNA form, the CDR3 reads TGTGCCAGCAGCTTGGGACTAGCCCTCGAGCAGTACTTC. It is translated as CASSLGLALEQYF.